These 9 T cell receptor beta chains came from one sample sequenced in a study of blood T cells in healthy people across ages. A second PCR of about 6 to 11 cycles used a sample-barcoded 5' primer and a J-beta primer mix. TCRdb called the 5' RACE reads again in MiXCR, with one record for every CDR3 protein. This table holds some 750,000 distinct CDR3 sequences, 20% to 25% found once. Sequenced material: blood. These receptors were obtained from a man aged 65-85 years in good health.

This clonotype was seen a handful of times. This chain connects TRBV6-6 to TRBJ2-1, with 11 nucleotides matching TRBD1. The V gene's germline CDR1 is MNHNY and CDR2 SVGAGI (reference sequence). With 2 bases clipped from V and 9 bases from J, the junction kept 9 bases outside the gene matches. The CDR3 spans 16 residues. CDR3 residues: CASSYAGTGGIGEQFF. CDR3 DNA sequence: TGTGCCAGCAGTTACGCCGGGACAGGGGGAATAGGTGAGCAGTTCTTC.

The CDR3 nucleotides are TGTGCCAGCAGTTTGAGACGGGCGGAGGAAAAACTGTTTTTT. Encoded protein: CASSLRRAEEKLFF. The chain carries TRBV27 and TRBJ1-4; no firm D call. The CDR3 is made up of 14 amino acids. The germline gives CDR1 MNHEY, CDR2 SMNVEV (reference sequence). Trimming took 3 bases from V and 8 from J, leaving 13 bases between them.

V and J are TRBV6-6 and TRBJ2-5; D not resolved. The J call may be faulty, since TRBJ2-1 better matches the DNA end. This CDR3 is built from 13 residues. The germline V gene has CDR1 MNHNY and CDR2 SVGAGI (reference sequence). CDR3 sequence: CASSYRRANEQFF. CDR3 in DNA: TGTGCCAGCAGTTACAGACGGGCCAATGAGCAGTTCTTC.

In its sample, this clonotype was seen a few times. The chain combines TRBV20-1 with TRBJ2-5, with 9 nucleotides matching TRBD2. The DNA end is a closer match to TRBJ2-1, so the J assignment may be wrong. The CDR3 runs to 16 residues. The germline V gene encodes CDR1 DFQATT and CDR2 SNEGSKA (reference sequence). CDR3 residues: CSARVSGRSESGEQFF. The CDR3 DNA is TGCAGTGCTAGAGTCAGCGGGAGGTCGGAGTCAGGTGAGCAGTTCTTC.

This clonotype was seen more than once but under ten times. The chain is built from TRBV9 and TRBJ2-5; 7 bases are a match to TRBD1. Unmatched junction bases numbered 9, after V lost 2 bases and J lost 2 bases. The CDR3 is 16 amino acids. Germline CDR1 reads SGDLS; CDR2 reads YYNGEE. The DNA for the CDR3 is TGTGCCAGCAGCGTCGGGGCAGGGGGAACGCAAGAGACCCAGTACTTC. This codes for CASSVGAGGTQETQYF.

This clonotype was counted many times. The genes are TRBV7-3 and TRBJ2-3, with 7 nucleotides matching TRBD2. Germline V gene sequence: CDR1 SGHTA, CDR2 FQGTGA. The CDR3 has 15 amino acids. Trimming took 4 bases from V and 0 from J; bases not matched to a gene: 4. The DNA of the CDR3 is TGTGCCAGCAGCTCTAGCGGCCTAAGCACAGATACGCAGTATTTT. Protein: CASSSSGLSTDTQYF.

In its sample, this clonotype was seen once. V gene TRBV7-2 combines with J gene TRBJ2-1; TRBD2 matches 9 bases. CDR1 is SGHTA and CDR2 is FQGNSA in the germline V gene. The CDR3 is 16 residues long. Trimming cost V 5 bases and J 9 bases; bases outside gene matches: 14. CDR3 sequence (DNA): TGTGCCAGCAGCCTTGGGGCTAGCGGGGCAGAGGGTGAGCAGTTCTTC. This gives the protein CASSLGASGAEGEQFF.

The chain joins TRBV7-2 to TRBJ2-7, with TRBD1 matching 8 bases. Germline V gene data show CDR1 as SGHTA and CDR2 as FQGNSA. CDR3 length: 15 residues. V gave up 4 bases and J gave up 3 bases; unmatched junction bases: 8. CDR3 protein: CASSSSGQGSYEQYF. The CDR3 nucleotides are TGTGCCAGCAGCTCAAGCGGACAGGGTAGCTACGAGCAGTACTTC.

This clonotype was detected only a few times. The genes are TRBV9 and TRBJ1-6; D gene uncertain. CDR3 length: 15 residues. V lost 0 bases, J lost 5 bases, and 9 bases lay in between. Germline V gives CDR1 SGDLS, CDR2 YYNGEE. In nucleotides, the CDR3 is TGTGCCAGCAGCGTAGAGACAAGACATAATTCACCCCTCCACTTT. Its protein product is CASSVETRHNSPLHF. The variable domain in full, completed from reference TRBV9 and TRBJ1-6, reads DSGVTQTPKHLITATGQRVTLRCSPRSGDLSVYWYQQSLDQGLQFLIQYYNGEERAKGNILERFSAQQFPDLHSELNLSSLELGDSALYFCASSVETRHNSPLHFGNGTRLTVT.